This TCR beta chain is drawn from a study of response to subunit inactivated influenza vaccine. CDR3 size: 15 residues. V gave up 5 bases and J gave up 2 bases, with 14 bases separating them. TCRdb itself ran the RT-PCR reads through MiXCR, one entry per CDR3 protein. The sample lists 650,000 to 800,000 distinct CDR3 sequences, around 14% occurring once. The V gene is TRBV12-3 or TRBV12-4, the J gene TRBJ2-3; D perhaps matches TRBD2 (5 bases). The sequence was obtained from a man aged 50 to 59 who received an inactivated influenza vaccine. The sample was PBMCs from blood, taken roughly 2 weeks before vaccination. This CDR3 reads CASSNGPGFTDTQYF. DNA for the CDR3: TGTGCCAGCAGTAATGGACCGGGGTTCACAGATACGCAGTATTTT.